These 5 T cell receptor beta chains came from one sample sequenced in a study of T cells in Graves' hyperthyroidism and ophthalmopathy. Researchers took RNA transcripts and amplified the TCR beta CDR3 regions from them. Using the HTBI primer set, a first-round RT-PCR was run on the TCR CDR3. TCRdb reprocessed the multiplex PCR reads via MiXCR and lists one record per CDR3 protein. The sample consists of 300,000 to 400,000 distinct CDR3 sequences, roughly an eighth of them appearing once. Sequenced sample: blood. The receptors derive from a woman under 30 with Graves' hyperthyroidism.

This clonotype has ten or more counts. The chain recombines TRBV30 with TRBJ2-3; D is perhaps TRBD2 (6 bases). CDR3 length: 16 residues. CDR1 is GTSNPN and CDR2 is SVGIG in the germline V gene (reference sequence). Trimming cost V 2 bases and J 2 bases, with 17 bases left between them. The DNA of the CDR3 is TGTGCCTGGAGTACCTTGGCGGGAAGCACCACAGATACGCAGTATTTT. Encoded protein: CAWSTLAGSTTDTQYF.

Turning to this clonotype: The junction shows a germline mismatch at one end, possibly a read error. The CDR3 DNA is TGTGCCAGCAGCTTTGCGCCCGATGGGGCCAACGTCCTGACTTTC. Translation: CASSFAPDGANVLTF. V is TRBV5-1 and J is TRBJ2-6; D is undetermined. The CDR3 has 15 residues. The germline V gene has CDR1 SGHRS and CDR2 YFSETQ.

This clonotype was found many times. The junction shows a germline mismatch at one end, possibly a read error. The chain employs TRBV4-3 and TRBJ2-5; D gene ambiguous. The V gene's germline CDR1 is LGHNA and CDR2 YSLEER. This CDR3 has 17 amino acids. This CDR3 reads CTSSHHTSAATQETQYF. CDR3 DNA sequence: TGCACCAGCAGCCACCACACCAGCGCGGCTACCCAAGAGACCCAGTACTTC.

The sample holds a few counts of this clonotype. The rearrangement joins TRBV29-1 to TRBJ2-1; no clear D gene. The CDR3 runs to 10 residues. Germline loops: CDR1 SQVTM, CDR2 ANQGSEA. Trimming took off 2 bases at V and 5 bases at J, with 1 base between the two ends. The CDR3 DNA reads as TGCAGCGTTGAAAACAATGAGCAGTTCTTC. This encodes CSVENNEQFF.

This clonotype was observed at least ten times. The chain joins TRBV24-1 to TRBJ1-1, with a tentative D call TRBD1 (5 bases). The germline V gene has CDR1 KGHDR and CDR2 SFDVKD. The germline V and J ends were trimmed by 5 bases and 4 bases, with 19 bases remaining between them. The CDR3 consists of 16 residues. Here the CDR3 DNA reads TGTGCCACCAGTGGCAGAGGCTGGGGGACGGGCACTGAAGCTTTCTTT. Its protein product is CATSGRGWGTGTEAFF.